The 24 T cell receptor beta chains given below trace back to one sample, sequenced in a study of T-cell reconstitution after alpha-beta-depleted transplantation in children. The authors prepared the TCRbeta library with unique molecular identifiers. MiXCR, applied by TCRdb to the PCR reads, yields one record per CDR3 protein. The repertoire consists of 200,000 to 250,000 distinct CDR3 sequences, with approximately 11% occurring once and the leading ten covering roughly 28%. Sample: PBMCs, taken before TCRalphabeta/CD19-depleted stem cell transplant. These receptors came from a child under three years old with acute myeloid leukemia, due to receive a stem cell transplant.

This clonotype was seen many times. The genes are TRBV4-1 and TRBJ1-2; D is undetermined. V was shortened by 0 bases and J by 8 bases, with 19 bases between the two germline ends. The CDR3 has 16 amino acids. Looked up from germline, CDR1 is MGHRA and CDR2 is YSYEKL. CDR3 in DNA: TGCGCCAGCAGCCAAGATGATTCTCGGGAGGTCCAAGGCTACACCTTC. Protein sequence: CASSQDDSREVQGYTF.

This clonotype was seen repeatedly, ten times or more. This chain joins TRBV20-1 and TRBJ2-1; the match to TRBD2 covers 9 bases. Germline V gene data show CDR1 as DFQATT and CDR2 as SNEGSKA (reference sequence). The CDR3 has 15 amino acids. J lost 5 bases, V lost 4 bases, and 9 bases had no gene match. The CDR3 here is CSATTLAGTHNEQFF. In DNA, the CDR3 is TGCAGTGCTACGACGCTAGCGGGAACCCACAATGAGCAGTTCTTC.

This clonotype was found many times. This chain joins TRBV25-1 and TRBJ2-1; 9 positions match TRBD2. This CDR3 is built from 19 residues. The germline gives CDR1 MGHDK, CDR2 SYGVNS. J gave up 2 bases and V 4 bases, and 15 bases lay outside the gene matches. The CDR3, as DNA: TGTGCCAGCAGTGTAGACAGCTTAGCGGGAGTTGGCCCCTACAATGAGCAGTTCTTC. Protein product: CASSVDSLAGVGPYNEQFF.

With respect to this clonotype: Just one base apart from a much larger clone, this may be a read error. The chain uses TRBV29-1 and TRBJ1-1; TRBD1 matches at 9 bases. Germline V gives CDR1 SQVTM, CDR2 ANQGSEA. This CDR3 region has 14 residues. In DNA form, the CDR3 reads TGCAGCGGTGAAACAGGGGGCGGGAACACTGAAGCTTTCTTT. Protein: CSGETGGGNTEAFF.

The chain combines TRBV6-2 or TRBV6-3 with TRBJ2-1, with 9 bases fitting TRBD1. V lost 6 bases and J lost 7; bases outside the gene matches: 4. The germline CDR1 and CDR2 sequences are MNHEY and SVGEGT. There are 13 residues in the CDR3. The CDR3 spells CASRPGQGNEQFF. The CDR3 bases are TGTGCCAGCAGGCCGGGACAGGGTAATGAGCAGTTCTTC.

This clonotype was recorded at least ten times. This chain joins TRBV27 and TRBJ2-7, with 7 bases aligning to TRBD1. This CDR3 is built from 16 residues. The junction had 9 bases not matched to a gene; V was cut back by 2 bases and J by 2 bases. Germline CDR1 reads MNHEY; CDR2 reads SMNVEV (reference sequence). The CDR3 DNA is TGTGCCAGCAGTTTACATCCGGACAGGCGGGCCTACGAGCAGTACTTC. It encodes CASSLHPDRRAYEQYF.

This clonotype was counted only a few times. The V gene is TRBV28, the J gene TRBJ2-7; 12 nucleotides agree with TRBD1. Germline trimming cut 8 bases from V and 7 bases from J; bases unmatched to any gene: 12. Per the germline V gene, CDR1 is MDHEN and CDR2 is SYDVKM. The CDR3 has 15 amino acids. CDR3 amino acids: CASWSRDRGLREQYF. Here the CDR3 DNA reads TGTGCCAGCTGGTCTCGGGACAGGGGGCTTCGGGAGCAGTACTTC.

This clonotype was detected ten times or more. The chain couples TRBV7-9 to TRBJ2-1; 9 positions match TRBD2. The CDR3 covers 15 residues. Trimming removed 6 bases from V and 7 bases from J; junction bases left unmatched: 10. Looked up from germline, CDR1 is SEHNR and CDR2 is FQNEAQ (reference sequence). In nucleotides, the CDR3 is TGTGCCAGCAGTTTTTGGCGGGGGGGCCCGAATGAGCAGTTCTTC. Translation: CASSFWRGGPNEQFF.

This clonotype came up many times. V is TRBV12-3 or TRBV12-4 and J is TRBJ1-1, with unresolved D. The CDR3 totals 12 residues. V lost 1 base, J lost 10 bases, and 10 bases lay in between. CDR3 in amino acids: CASSLGPPSAFF. Here the CDR3 DNA reads TGTGCCAGCAGTTTAGGCCCTCCCTCAGCTTTCTTT.

In its sample, this clonotype was seen many times. This chain links TRBV30 with TRBJ1-2, with D possibly TRBD1 on 5 matching bases. With 2 bases removed from V and 4 bases from J, the gap between germline ends came to 11 bases. Germline lookup yields CDR1 GTSNPN and CDR2 SVGIG (reference sequence). The CDR3 length is 13 residues. CDR3 DNA: TGTGCCTGGAGTCACCCAGGGACCTATGGCTACACCTTC. Its translation is CAWSHPGTYGYTF.

This clonotype came up a few times. V and J are TRBV4-1 and TRBJ2-7, with D hard to call. V lost 0 bases, J lost 1 base, and 7 bases lay in between. The CDR3 totals 14 residues. Germline V gene lookup returns CDR1 MGHRA and CDR2 YSYEKL. The CDR3 spells CASSQEILSYEQYF. The DNA for the CDR3 is TGCGCCAGCAGCCAAGAGATTCTATCCTACGAGCAGTACTTC.

This clonotype was seen once. The rearrangement links TRBV12-3 or TRBV12-4 to TRBJ2-7, with D hard to call. V was clipped by 5 bases and J by 7 bases, with 15 bases between them. The CDR3 is 13 residues long. The DNA of the CDR3 is TGTGCCAGCAGTGAGAGACCGGGCGGAGAGCAGTACTTC. Amino acids: CASSERPGGEQYF.

The CDR3 sequence is CATSPGASSYNEQFF. The CDR3 region has the DNA TGTGCCACCAGTCCGGGAGCGAGCTCCTACAATGAGCAGTTCTTC. V and J are TRBV24-1 and TRBJ2-1; D may be TRBD2 (6 bases). The germline V gene encodes CDR1 KGHDR and CDR2 SFDVKD. This CDR3 has 15 residues. Trimming stripped 6 bases from V and 0 bases from J, with 11 bases between.

The chain combines TRBV7-2 with TRBJ2-3; 7 positions agree with TRBD2. This CDR3 is built from 13 residues. Germline V lookup: CDR1 SGHTA, CDR2 FQGNSA. J was trimmed by 6 bases and V by 1 base; bases with no gene match: 1. The CDR3: CASSLGDYDTQYF. The CDR3, as DNA: TGTGCCAGCAGCTTAGGGGACTACGATACGCAGTATTTT. Supplemented by reference TRBV7-2 and TRBJ2-3, the full variable domain reads GAGVSQSPSNKVTEKGKDVELRCDPISGHTALYWYRQSLGQGLEFLIYFQGNSAPDKSGLPSDRFSAERTGGSVSTLTIQRTQQEDSAVYLCASSLGDYDTQYFGPGTRLTVL.

The sample holds many counts of this clonotype. This rearrangement joins TRBV20-1 to TRBJ2-3; D is perhaps TRBD1 (6 bases). The CDR3 length is 13 residues. Germline loops: CDR1 DFQATT, CDR2 SNEGSKA (reference sequence). Between the trimmed V and J ends, which lost 5 bases and 1 base, there was a span of 10 bases. CDR3 residues: CSAVDSRTDTQYF. The CDR3 DNA follows: TGCAGTGCTGTGGACAGTCGCACAGATACGCAGTATTTT.

This clonotype was seen at least ten times. The rearrangement joins TRBV10-3 to TRBJ1-1; D gene ambiguous. The V gene's germline CDR1 is ENHRY and CDR2 SYGVKD. The ends were cut back, 6 bases at V and 1 base at J, with 12 bases in the middle. The CDR3 is 14 amino acids. The CDR3, as DNA: TGTGCCATCAGAGAACAGAGTTCGAACACTGAAGCTTTCTTT. Translated: CAIREQSSNTEAFF.

This clonotype turned up a few times. The J gene is TRBJ1-1, the V gene TRBV18; D is unresolved. Germline V gives CDR1 KGHSH, CDR2 LQKENI. This CDR3 has 11 residues. The V end was cut by 4 bases, the J end by 3 bases, with 3 bases between. DNA for the CDR3: TGTGCCAGCTCACTCTACACTGAAGCTTTCTTT. Its protein product is CASSLYTEAFF.

This clonotype occurred many times. The V and J genes are TRBV7-2 and TRBJ1-1; no clear D. V lost 2 bases, J lost 0 bases, and 10 bases lay in between. This CDR3 is built from 15 residues. Germline loops: CDR1 SGHTA, CDR2 FQGNSA. The CDR3 region has the DNA TGTGCCAGCAGCTTATATCTGAACATGAACACTGAAGCTTTCTTT. This translates into CASSLYLNMNTEAFF.

Points on this clonotype: Since a much larger clone is just one base distant, this may be a read error. The chain combines TRBV7-9 with TRBJ2-7; maybe TRBD2 (6 bases). The CDR3 is made up of 12 amino acids. Germline loops: CDR1 SEHNR, CDR2 FQNEAQ (reference sequence). The CDR3 protein is CASRRDSYEQSF. CDR3 bases: TGTGCCAGCAGAAGGGACTCTTACGAGCAGTCCTTC. The full variable domain, completed using reference TRBV7-9 and TRBJ2-7, is DTGVSQNPRHKITKRGQNVTFRCDPISEHNRLYWYRQTLGQGPEFLTYFQNEAQLEKSRLLSDRFSAERPKGSFSTLEIQRTEQGDSAMYLCASRRDSYEQSFGPGTRLTVT.

This clonotype was observed at least ten times. The rearrangement joins TRBV6-4 to TRBJ1-6; D is uncertain. Germline V gene lookup returns CDR1 MRHNA and CDR2 SNTAGT. The germline V and J ends were trimmed by 8 bases and 0 bases, with 29 bases remaining between them. This CDR3 region has 21 residues. CDR3 residues: CASGIPKGRKSSGSYNSPLHF. CDR3 coding DNA: TGTGCCAGCGGGATTCCGAAAGGGCGCAAATCGTCGGGCTCCTATAATTCACCCCTCCACTTT.

Ten or more counts support this clonotype. This chain connects TRBV18 to TRBJ2-7; D is undetermined. Germline V gene sequence: CDR1 KGHSH, CDR2 LQKENI. The V gene lost 1 base and the J gene lost 5 bases, with 9 bases spanning the gap. The CDR3 has 13 amino acids. The CDR3 protein is CASSPHAGDEQYF. The CDR3 DNA is TGTGCCAGCTCACCACACGCCGGCGACGAGCAGTACTTC.

This clonotype was observed many times. J is TRBJ2-7 and V is TRBV12-3 or TRBV12-4; a possible D gene is TRBD1 (6 bases). This CDR3 spans 15 amino acids. V was clipped by 1 base and J by 4 bases, with 14 bases between them. The CDR3: CASSLVVVGAYEQYF. Here the CDR3 DNA reads TGTGCCAGCAGTTTAGTGGTGGTGGGGGCATACGAGCAGTACTTC.

The rearrangement joins TRBV18 to TRBJ2-7, with D tentatively TRBD2 (6 bases). This CDR3 contains 14 residues. The germline V and J ends were trimmed by 3 bases and 1 base, with 10 bases remaining between them. Germline loops: CDR1 KGHSH, CDR2 LQKENI. Written as DNA, the CDR3 is TGTGCCAGCTCACCGCTCCGGGAGTCCTACGAGCAGTACTTC. Translation: CASSPLRESYEQYF.

This clonotype showed up just a few times. The CDR3 DNA follows: TGTGCCATCAGCGCGCAGGGGTTAGAGCAGTACTTC. Its translation is CAISAQGLEQYF. This chain links TRBV10-3 with TRBJ2-7; TRBD1 might be the D (6 bases). Germline CDR1 ENHRY, CDR2 SYGVKD. CDR3 length equals 12 residues. With 6 bases removed from V and 7 bases from J, the gap between germline ends came to 13 bases.